One and the same sample provided the 21 T cell receptor beta chains below, sequenced in a study of T cell responses to AZD1222 COVID-19 vaccine. This table comes from immunoSEQ multiplex PCR, and its TCRdb copy is limited to in-frame clones, with some not included. The sample has tens of thousands of clones; over 85% are singletons. Sample: peripheral blood, taken on day 0 of AZD1222 vaccination. Receptor source: an adult in good health.

V gene TRBV25-1 combines with J gene TRBJ2-7; TRBD1 agrees at 10 bases. CDR1 and CDR2 from the germline V gene are MGHDK and SYGVNS. CDR3 length equals 17 residues. V lost 4 bases, J lost 4 bases, and 13 bases stayed unmatched. Here the CDR3 reads CASSGKAGTGVMYEQYF. CDR3 nucleotides: TGTGCCAGCAGTGGCAAGGCTGGGACAGGGGTGATGTACGAGCAGTACTTC.

The rearrangement uses TRBV11-2 and TRBJ2-5; D is perhaps TRBD1 or TRBD2 (5 bases each). In germline, CDR1 is SGHAT, CDR2 FQNNGV. Trimming took off 4 bases at V and 3 bases at J, with 15 bases between the two ends. CDR3 length equals 15 residues. The CDR3 is CASSWGWIGKETQYF. The DNA for the CDR3 is TGTGCCAGCAGCTGGGGGTGGATAGGGAAAGAGACCCAGTACTTC.

J is TRBJ2-3 and V is TRBV19, with 11 nucleotides matching TRBD2. This CDR3 is built from 17 residues. Germline V gene lookup returns CDR1 LNHDA and CDR2 SQIVND (reference sequence). J was trimmed by 0 bases and V by 5 bases; bases with no gene match: 7. CDR3: CASSHSRTSGSTDTQYF. The CDR3 DNA sequence: TGTGCCAGTAGTCATTCTCGGACTAGCGGGAGCACAGATACGCAGTATTTT. The variable domain in full, with the rest retrieved from reference TRBV19 and TRBJ2-3, is DGGITQSPKYLFRKEGQNVTLSCEQNLNHDAMYWYRQDPGQGLRLIYYSQIVNDFQKGDIAEGYSVSREKKESFPLTVTSAQKNPTAFYLCASSHSRTSGSTDTQYFGPGTRLTVL.

The chain is built from TRBV19 and TRBJ1-5; 7 nucleotides agree with TRBD1. J was trimmed by 3 bases and V by 6 bases; bases with no gene match: 8. The CDR3 is made up of 15 amino acids. CDR1 is LNHDA, CDR2 SQIVND, per germline (reference sequence). The DNA for the CDR3 is TGTGCCAGTAGGGGACAGATCCTTTACAATCAGCCCCAGCATTTT. Residues: CASRGQILYNQPQHF.

The chain links TRBV11-3 to TRBJ2-1; D not certain. The CDR3 runs to 15 residues. Germline values: CDR1 SGHNT, CDR2 YENEEA. V shed 4 bases and J shed 0 bases, with 10 bases lying between them. The CDR3 loop reads CASSSASSSYNEQFF. The DNA of the CDR3 is TGTGCCAGCAGCTCAGCATCGAGCTCCTACAATGAGCAGTTCTTC.

This chain joins TRBV3-1 (or the pseudogene TRBV3-2) and TRBJ2-7; 7 bases map to TRBD2. The CDR3 runs to 15 residues. The V and J ends lost 4 bases and 2 bases, in that order; junction bases with no gene match: 8. Germline CDR1 reads LGHDT; CDR2 reads YNNKEL (reference sequence). The CDR3 nucleotides read TGTGCCAGCAGCCCCCTGGGAGGGAGTGCCTACGAGCAGTACTTC. It codes for CASSPLGGSAYEQYF.

This clone has just one count. The chain employs TRBV28 and TRBJ1-5, with 11 positions matching TRBD1. J gave up 6 bases and V 5 bases, and 6 bases lay outside the gene matches. The CDR3 covers 15 residues. The germline CDR1 and CDR2 sequences are MDHEN and SYDVKM. In nucleotides, the CDR3 is TGTGCCAGCAGTCGGACAGGGGGCGGCGGTCAGCCCCAGCATTTT. Residues: CASSRTGGGGQPQHF.

This chain connects TRBV7-9 to TRBJ2-1, with D perhaps matching TRBD2 (6 bases). The CDR3 consists of 15 residues. The V end was cut by 2 bases, the J end by 0 bases, with 8 bases between. The germline CDR1 and CDR2 sequences are SEHNR and FQNEAQ (reference sequence). CDR3 DNA: TGTGCCAGCAGCTTAAGGACTACCTCCTACAATGAGCAGTTCTTC. As protein: CASSLRTTSYNEQFF.

The chain carries TRBV27 and TRBJ2-6; TRBD2 matches at 7 bases. With V trimmed by 5 bases and J by 3 bases, 7 bases remained unmatched. Germline assignment: CDR1 MNHEY and CDR2 SMNVEV (reference sequence). The CDR3 runs to 16 residues. CDR3 DNA sequence: TGTGCCAGCAGTCCCCGTGGGGACTATGGGGCCAACGTCCTGACTTTC. Protein: CASSPRGDYGANVLTF. Based on the CDR3 plus reference TRBV27 and TRBJ2-6, the full variable domain is EAQVTQNPRYLITVTGKKLTVTCSQNMNHEYMSWYRQDPGLGLRQIYYSMNVEVTDKGDVPEGYKVSRKEKRNFPLILESPSPNQTSLYFCASSPRGDYGANVLTFGAGSRLTVL.

This clone is a singleton in its sample. This chain links TRBV3-1 (or the pseudogene TRBV3-2) with TRBJ1-2, with a possible D match to TRBD1 (5 bases). V lost 4 bases, J lost 4 bases, and 13 bases lay in between. From germline, CDR1 is LGHDT and CDR2 YNNKEL (reference sequence). This CDR3 contains 14 residues. The CDR3 here is CASSPSTALYGYTF. In nucleotides, the CDR3 is TGTGCCAGCAGCCCCTCGACAGCCCTCTATGGCTACACCTTC.

This sequence joins TRBV6-5 and TRBJ1-5; TRBD1 aligns across 7 bases. Germline CDR1 and CDR2: MNHEY and SVGAGI. With 5 bases clipped from V and 6 bases from J, the junction kept 7 bases outside the gene matches. This CDR3 has 14 residues. For the CDR3, the DNA is TGTGCCAGCAGTCGACAGGGCCAGGGTCAGCCCCAGCATTTT. This sequence encodes CASSRQGQGQPQHF.

This chain links TRBV19 with TRBJ1-3; perhaps TRBD1 as D (6 bases). Trimming cost V 8 bases and J 1 base, with 18 bases left between them. The CDR3 runs 16 residues. Germline V gives CDR1 LNHDA, CDR2 SQIVND (reference sequence). The CDR3 sequence: CASGAPPGVSGNTIYF. The CDR3 DNA reads TGTGCCAGTGGGGCTCCTCCAGGGGTATCTGGAAACACCATATATTTT. Using reference TRBV19 and TRBJ1-3 for the parts outside the CDR3, the full variable domain is DGGITQSPKYLFRKEGQNVTLSCEQNLNHDAMYWYRQDPGQGLRLIYYSQIVNDFQKGDIAEGYSVSREKKESFPLTVTSAQKNPTAFYLCASGAPPGVSGNTIYFGEGSWLTVV.

This sequence joins TRBV6-5 and TRBJ1-5, with D possibly TRBD1 on 5 matching bases. V lost 5 bases, J lost 2 bases, and 13 bases lay in between. The CDR3 runs to 15 residues. Germline CDR1 is MNHEY and CDR2 is SVGAGI. CDR3 nucleotides: TGTGCCAGCAGTCCTCGTAGGGGTGGCAATCAGCCCCAGCATTTT. Protein product: CASSPRRGGNQPQHF.

The chain joins TRBV28 to TRBJ2-7, with TRBD2 as a possible D gene (6 bases). The germline V gene encodes CDR1 MDHEN and CDR2 SYDVKM. CDR3 length: 14 residues. V dropped 10 bases and J dropped 2 bases, with 18 bases sitting between them. The CDR3 loop is CAIKKAGRTYEQYF. The CDR3 region has the DNA TGTGCCATCAAAAAGGCGGGGCGCACCTACGAGCAGTACTTC.

The chain recombines TRBV27 with TRBJ1-5; TRBD1 is a possible D gene (5 bases). CDR3 length: 14 amino acids. Germline assignment: CDR1 MNHEY and CDR2 SMNVEV (reference sequence). V was pared by 1 base and J by 7 bases, with 11 bases between. CDR3 DNA sequence: TGTGCCAGCAGTTTATTAGGGGCGGGGCAGCCCCAGCATTTT. Its protein product is CASSLLGAGQPQHF.

V gene TRBV5-1 combines with J gene TRBJ2-7, with TRBD1 matching over 7 bases. CDR1 is SGHRS and CDR2 is YFSETQ in the germline V gene. The CDR3 totals 15 residues. Trimming removed 0 bases from V and 3 bases from J; junction bases left unmatched: 6. CDR3 DNA: TGCGCCAGCAGCTTGGGCACAGGGGCGAGCTACGAGCAGTACTTC. Amino acids: CASSLGTGASYEQYF.

The gene calls are TRBV19 and TRBJ2-5; tentative D call: TRBD1 (6 bases). The V and J ends lost 3 bases and 4 bases respectively, with 9 bases between them. Germline V gene lookup returns CDR1 LNHDA and CDR2 SQIVND (reference sequence). This CDR3 has 13 amino acids. CDR3 nucleotides: TGTGCCAGTAGTATGGGGGCGGGAGAGACCCAGTACTTC. This sequence encodes CASSMGAGETQYF.

This rearrangement joins TRBV6-5 to TRBJ1-2; 9 bases map to TRBD1. Germline V gene data show CDR1 as MNHEY and CDR2 as SVGAGI. The ends lost 4 bases at V and 12 bases at J; junction bases unmatched: 6. The CDR3 runs to 12 residues. CDR3 sequence: CASSSGQGLDTF. DNA for the CDR3: TGTGCCAGCAGTTCCGGACAGGGGTTAGACACCTTC.

Only one count was recorded for this clone. The chain couples TRBV6-2 or TRBV6-3 to TRBJ1-5, with D uncertain. The V end lost 2 bases, the J end lost 7 bases, and 12 bases lay between the germline ends. This CDR3 has 14 residues. Germline V gene lookup returns CDR1 MNHEY and CDR2 SVGEGT. This CDR3 is CASSYTQFRQPQHF. The DNA of the CDR3 is TGTGCCAGCAGTTACACCCAGTTTCGGCAGCCCCAGCATTTT.

This chain uses TRBV6-5 with TRBJ1-2; D may be TRBD1 (5 bases). The CDR3 sequence is 13 residues long. From germline, CDR1 is MNHEY and CDR2 SVGAGI. Trimming pared 7 bases from V and 4 bases from J, leaving 13 bases between. The CDR3 protein is CASIRGASYGYTF. In nucleotides, the CDR3 is TGTGCCAGCATTCGAGGGGCCTCCTATGGCTACACCTTC.

Only one count was recorded for this clone. The chain has TRBV18 and TRBJ1-5; 7 bases line up with TRBD1. The V gene end was trimmed by 5 bases and the J gene end by 12 bases; junction bases not matched to a gene: 10. Germline V CDR1 and CDR2: KGHSH, LQKENI. The CDR3 length is 13 residues. The CDR3 loop reads CASSTGTAASQHF. CDR3 sequence (DNA): TGTGCCAGCTCAACCGGGACAGCGGCTAGCCAGCATTTT.